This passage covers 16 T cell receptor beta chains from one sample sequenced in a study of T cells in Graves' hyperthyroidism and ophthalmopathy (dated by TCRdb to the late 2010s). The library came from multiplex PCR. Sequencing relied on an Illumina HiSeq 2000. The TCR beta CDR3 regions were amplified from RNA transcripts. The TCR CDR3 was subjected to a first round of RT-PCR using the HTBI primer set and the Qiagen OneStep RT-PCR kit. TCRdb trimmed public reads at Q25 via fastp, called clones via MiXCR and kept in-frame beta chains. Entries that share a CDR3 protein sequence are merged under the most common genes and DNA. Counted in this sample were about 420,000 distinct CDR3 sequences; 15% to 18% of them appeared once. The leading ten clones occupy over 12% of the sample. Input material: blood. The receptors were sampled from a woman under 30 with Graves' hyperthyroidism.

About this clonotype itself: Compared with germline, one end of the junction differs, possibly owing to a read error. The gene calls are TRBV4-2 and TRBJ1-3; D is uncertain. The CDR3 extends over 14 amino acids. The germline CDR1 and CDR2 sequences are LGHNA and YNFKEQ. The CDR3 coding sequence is TGTGTCAGCAGCCAAGATCGACTCGGAAACACCATATATTTT. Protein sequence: CVSSQDRLGNTIYF.

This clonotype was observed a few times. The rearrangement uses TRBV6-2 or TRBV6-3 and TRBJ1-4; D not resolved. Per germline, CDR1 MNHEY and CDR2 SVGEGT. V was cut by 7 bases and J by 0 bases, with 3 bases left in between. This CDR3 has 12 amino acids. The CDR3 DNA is TGTGCCAGCACTGCAACTAATGAAAAACTGTTTTTT. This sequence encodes CASTATNEKLFF.

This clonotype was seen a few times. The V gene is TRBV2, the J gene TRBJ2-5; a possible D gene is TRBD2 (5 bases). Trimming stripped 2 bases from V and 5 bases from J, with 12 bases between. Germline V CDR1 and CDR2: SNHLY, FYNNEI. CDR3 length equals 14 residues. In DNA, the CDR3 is TGTGCCAGCAGTGAAAACGCTAGCTGGGAGACCCAGTACTTC. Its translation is CASSENASWETQYF.

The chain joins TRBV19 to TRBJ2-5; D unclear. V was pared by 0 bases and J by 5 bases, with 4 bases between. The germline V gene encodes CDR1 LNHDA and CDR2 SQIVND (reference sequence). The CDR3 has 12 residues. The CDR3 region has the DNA TGTGCCAGTAGTATAGAAGCGGAGACCCAGTACTTC. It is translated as CASSIEAETQYF.

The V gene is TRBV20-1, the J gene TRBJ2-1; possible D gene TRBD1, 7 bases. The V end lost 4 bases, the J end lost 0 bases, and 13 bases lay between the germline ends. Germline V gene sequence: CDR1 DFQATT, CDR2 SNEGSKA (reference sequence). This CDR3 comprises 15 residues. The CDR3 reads CSANPGGSSYNEQFF. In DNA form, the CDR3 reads TGCAGTGCTAATCCAGGGGGGAGCTCCTACAATGAGCAGTTCTTC.

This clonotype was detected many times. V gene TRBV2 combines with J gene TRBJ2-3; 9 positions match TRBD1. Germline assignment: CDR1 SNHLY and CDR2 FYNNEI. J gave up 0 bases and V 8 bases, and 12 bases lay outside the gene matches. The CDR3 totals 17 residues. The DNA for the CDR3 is TGTGCCAGCTCCCGGGACAGGGTGACTTCTAGCACAGATACGCAGTATTTT. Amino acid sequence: CASSRDRVTSSTDTQYF.

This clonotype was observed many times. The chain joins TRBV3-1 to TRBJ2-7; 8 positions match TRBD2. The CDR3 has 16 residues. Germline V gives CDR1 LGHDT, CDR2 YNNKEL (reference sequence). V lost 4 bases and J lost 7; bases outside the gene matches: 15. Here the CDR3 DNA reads TGTGCCAGCAGCCGCACTGCCGGGACTAGGGAGGGGGAGCAGTACTTC. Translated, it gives CASSRTAGTREGEQYF.

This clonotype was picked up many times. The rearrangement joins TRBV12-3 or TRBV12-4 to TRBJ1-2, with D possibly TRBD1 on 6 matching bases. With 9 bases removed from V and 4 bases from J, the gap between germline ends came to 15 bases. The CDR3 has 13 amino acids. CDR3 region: CASTIQGSYGYTF. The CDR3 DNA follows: TGTGCCAGTACAATACAGGGAAGCTATGGCTACACCTTC.

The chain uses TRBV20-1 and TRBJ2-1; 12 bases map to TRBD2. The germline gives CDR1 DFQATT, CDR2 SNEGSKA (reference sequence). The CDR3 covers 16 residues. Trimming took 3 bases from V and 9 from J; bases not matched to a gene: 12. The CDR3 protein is CSARDSLAGGPSEQFF. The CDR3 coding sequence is TGCAGTGCTAGGGACTCACTAGCGGGAGGACCCAGTGAGCAGTTCTTC.

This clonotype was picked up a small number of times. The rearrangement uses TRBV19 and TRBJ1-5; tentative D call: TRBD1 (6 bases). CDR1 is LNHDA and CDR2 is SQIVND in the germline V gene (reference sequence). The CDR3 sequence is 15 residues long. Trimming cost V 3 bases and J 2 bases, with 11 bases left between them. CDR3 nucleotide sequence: TGTGCCAGTAGTATGGCGGGGGCCGGCAATCAGCCCCAGCATTTT. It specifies CASSMAGAGNQPQHF.

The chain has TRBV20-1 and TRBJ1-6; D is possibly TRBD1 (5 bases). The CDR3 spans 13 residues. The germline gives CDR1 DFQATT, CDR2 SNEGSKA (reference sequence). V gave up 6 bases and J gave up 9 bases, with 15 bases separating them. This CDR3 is CSARRDGGSPLHF. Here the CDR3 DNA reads TGCAGTGCCCGTCGGGACGGGGGTTCACCCCTCCACTTT.

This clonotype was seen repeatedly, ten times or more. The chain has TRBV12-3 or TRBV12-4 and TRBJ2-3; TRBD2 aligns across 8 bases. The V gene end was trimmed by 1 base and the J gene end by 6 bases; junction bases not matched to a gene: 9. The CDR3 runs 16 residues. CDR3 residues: CASSLGLGTRPDTQYF. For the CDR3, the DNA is TGTGCCAGCAGTTTAGGACTCGGGACTAGACCCGATACGCAGTATTTT.

The CDR3 protein is CASSLLAGVDSYEQYF. CDR3 nucleotide sequence: TGTGCCAGCAGCTTACTAGCGGGAGTAGATTCCTACGAGCAGTACTTC. This chain joins TRBV7-9 and TRBJ2-7, with 10 bases aligning to TRBD2. Germline V gene sequence: CDR1 SEHNR, CDR2 FQNEAQ (reference sequence). There are 16 residues in the CDR3. Unmatched junction bases numbered 5, after V lost 2 bases and J lost 1 base.

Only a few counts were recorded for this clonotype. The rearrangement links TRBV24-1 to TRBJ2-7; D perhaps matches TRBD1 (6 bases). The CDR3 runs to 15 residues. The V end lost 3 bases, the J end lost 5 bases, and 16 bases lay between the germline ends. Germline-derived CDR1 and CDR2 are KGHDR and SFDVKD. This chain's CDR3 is CATSDGATGRDEQYF. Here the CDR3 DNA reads TGTGCCACCAGTGATGGCGCCACAGGGCGCGACGAGCAGTACTTC.

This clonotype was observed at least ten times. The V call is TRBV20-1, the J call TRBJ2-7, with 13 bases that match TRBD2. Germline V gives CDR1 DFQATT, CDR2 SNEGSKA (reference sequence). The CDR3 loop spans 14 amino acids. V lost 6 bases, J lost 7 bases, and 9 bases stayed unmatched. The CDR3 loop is CSAILAGGPKEQYF. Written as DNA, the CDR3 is TGCAGTGCCATACTAGCGGGAGGGCCGAAGGAGCAGTACTTC.

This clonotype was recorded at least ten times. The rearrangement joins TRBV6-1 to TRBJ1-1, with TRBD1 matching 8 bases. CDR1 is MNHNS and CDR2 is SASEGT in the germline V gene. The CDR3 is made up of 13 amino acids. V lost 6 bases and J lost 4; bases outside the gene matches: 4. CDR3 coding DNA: TGTGCCAGCAGCGGAGACAGGGGCACTGAAGCTTTCTTT. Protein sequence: CASSGDRGTEAFF.